This entry concerns a single T cell receptor (beta chain). Libraries were prepared by immunoSEQ multiplex PCR; TCRdb keeps only in-frame clonotypes and omits some of them. This table holds about 210,000 clones, around 86% found once. The germline gives CDR1 SGHNT, CDR2 YYREEE (reference sequence). The CDR3 loop spans 17 amino acids. V was trimmed by 1 base and J by 5 bases, leaving 19 bases between them. The data derive from a study of blood T cell repertoires in COVID-19. Turning to the study itself: Specimens from acute and convalescent COVID-19 originated in the United States, Italy and Spain.

The rearrangement uses TRBV5-4 and TRBJ2-1; D is possibly TRBD2 (6 bases). The sample taken for sequencing was PBMCs or T cells enriched from blood (not recorded which). This TCR derives from a woman aged 50 to 65 with acute COVID-19. The CDR3 bases are TGTGCCAGCAGCTTGTTGGCGGGGCAGACTGCTAACAATGAGCAGTTCTTC. Translating gives CASSLLAGQTANNEQFF.